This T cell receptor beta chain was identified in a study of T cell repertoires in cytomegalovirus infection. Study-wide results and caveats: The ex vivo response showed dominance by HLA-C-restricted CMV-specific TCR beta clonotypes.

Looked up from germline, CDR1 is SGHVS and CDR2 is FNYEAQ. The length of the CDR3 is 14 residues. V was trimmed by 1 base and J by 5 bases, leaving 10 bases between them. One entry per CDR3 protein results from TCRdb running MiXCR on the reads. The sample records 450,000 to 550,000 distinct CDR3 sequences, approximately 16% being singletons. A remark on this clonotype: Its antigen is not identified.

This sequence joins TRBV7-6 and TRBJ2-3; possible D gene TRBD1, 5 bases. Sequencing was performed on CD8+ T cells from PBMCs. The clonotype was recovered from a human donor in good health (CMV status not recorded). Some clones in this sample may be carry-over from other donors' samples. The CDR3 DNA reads TGTGCCAGCAGCTTAGGGCAGGGCATAGATACGCAGTATTTT. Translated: CASSLGQGIDTQYF.